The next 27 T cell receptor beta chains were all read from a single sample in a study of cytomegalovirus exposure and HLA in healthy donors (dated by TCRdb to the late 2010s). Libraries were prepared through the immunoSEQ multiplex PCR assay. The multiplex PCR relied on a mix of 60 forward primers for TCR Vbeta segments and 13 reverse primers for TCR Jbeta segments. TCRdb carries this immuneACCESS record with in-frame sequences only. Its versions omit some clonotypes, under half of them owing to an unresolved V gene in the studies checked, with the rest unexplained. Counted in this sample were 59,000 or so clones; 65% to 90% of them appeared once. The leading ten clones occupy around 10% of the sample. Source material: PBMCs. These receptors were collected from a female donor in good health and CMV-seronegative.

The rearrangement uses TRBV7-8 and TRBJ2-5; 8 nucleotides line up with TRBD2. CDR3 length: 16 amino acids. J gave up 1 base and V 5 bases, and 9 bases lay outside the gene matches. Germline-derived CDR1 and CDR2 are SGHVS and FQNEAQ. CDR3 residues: CASSALLSGTQETQYF. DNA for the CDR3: TGTGCCAGCAGCGCTTTACTTAGCGGGACCCAAGAGACCCAGTACTTC.

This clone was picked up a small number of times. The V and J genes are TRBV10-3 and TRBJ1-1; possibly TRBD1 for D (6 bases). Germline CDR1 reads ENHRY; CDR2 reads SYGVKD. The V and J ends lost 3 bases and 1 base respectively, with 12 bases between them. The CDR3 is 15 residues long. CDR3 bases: TGTGCCATCAGTGATATGGGGGCGGGGAACACTGAAGCTTTCTTT. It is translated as CAISDMGAGNTEAFF.

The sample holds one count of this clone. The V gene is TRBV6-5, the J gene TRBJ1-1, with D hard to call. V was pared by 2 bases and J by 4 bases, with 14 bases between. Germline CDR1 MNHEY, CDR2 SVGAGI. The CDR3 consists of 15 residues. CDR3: CASSYTPRGSTEAFF. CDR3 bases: TGTGCCAGCAGTTACACCCCTCGCGGTAGCACTGAAGCTTTCTTT.

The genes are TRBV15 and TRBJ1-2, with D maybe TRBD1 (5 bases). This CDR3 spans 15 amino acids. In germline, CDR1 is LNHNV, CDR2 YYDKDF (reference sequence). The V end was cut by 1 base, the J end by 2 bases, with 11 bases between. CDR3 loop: CATSRGGTENYGYTF. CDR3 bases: TGTGCCACCAGCAGAGGCGGGACGGAGAACTATGGCTACACCTTC.

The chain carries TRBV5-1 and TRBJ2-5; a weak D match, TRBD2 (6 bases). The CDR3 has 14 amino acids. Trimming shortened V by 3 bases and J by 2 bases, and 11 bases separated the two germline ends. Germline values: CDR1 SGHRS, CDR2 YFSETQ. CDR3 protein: CASSSGRGQETQYF. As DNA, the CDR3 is TGCGCCAGCAGCTCCGGACGGGGGCAAGAGACCCAGTACTTC.

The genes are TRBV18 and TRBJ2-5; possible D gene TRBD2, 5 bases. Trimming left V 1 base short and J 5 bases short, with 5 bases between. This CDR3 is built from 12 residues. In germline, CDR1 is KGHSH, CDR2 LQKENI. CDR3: CASSPRGETQYF. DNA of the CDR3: TGTGCCAGCTCACCACGCGGGGAGACCCAGTACTTC.

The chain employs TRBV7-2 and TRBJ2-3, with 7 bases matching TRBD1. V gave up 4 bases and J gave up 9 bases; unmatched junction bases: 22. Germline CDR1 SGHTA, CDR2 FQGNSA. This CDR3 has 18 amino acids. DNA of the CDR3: TGTGCCAGCAGCTCCCGGCGCTGGGACAGCCCAGAAACGGAGACGCAGTATTTT. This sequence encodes CASSSRRWDSPETETQYF.

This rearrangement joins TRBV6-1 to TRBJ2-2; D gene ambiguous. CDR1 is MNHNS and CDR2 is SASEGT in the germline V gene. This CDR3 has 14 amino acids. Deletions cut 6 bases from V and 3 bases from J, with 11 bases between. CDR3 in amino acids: CASSRTRDTGELFF. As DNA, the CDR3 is TGTGCCAGCAGCCGTACCCGGGACACCGGGGAGCTGTTTTTT.

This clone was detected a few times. CDR3: CASSQSTGAYNEQFF. In DNA form, the CDR3 reads TGTGCCAGCTCACAATCGACAGGAGCCTACAATGAGCAGTTCTTC. The chain uses TRBV18 and TRBJ2-1; TRBD1 is a possible D gene (6 bases). The germline V gene encodes CDR1 KGHSH and CDR2 LQKENI. The CDR3 runs 15 residues. The ends were cut back, 4 bases at V and 2 bases at J, with 12 bases in the middle.

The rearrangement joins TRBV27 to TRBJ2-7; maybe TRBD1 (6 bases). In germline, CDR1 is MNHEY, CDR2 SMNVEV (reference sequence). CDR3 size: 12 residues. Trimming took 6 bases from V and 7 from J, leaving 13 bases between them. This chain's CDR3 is CASRTGSWEQYF. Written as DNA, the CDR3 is TGTGCCAGCAGAACAGGGTCTTGGGAGCAGTACTTC.

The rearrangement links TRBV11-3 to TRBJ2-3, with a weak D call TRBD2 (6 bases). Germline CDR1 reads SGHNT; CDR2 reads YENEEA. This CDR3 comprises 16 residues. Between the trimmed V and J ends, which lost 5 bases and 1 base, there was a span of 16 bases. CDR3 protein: CASSPPGGEGTDTQYF. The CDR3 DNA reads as TGTGCCAGCAGCCCCCCCGGCGGGGAGGGCACAGATACGCAGTATTTT.

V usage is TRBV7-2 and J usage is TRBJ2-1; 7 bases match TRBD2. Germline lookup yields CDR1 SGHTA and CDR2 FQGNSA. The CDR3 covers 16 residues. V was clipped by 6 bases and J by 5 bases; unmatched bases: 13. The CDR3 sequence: CASSWASGTIDNEQFF. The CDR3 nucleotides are TGTGCCAGCAGTTGGGCATCCGGGACTATCGACAATGAGCAGTTCTTC.

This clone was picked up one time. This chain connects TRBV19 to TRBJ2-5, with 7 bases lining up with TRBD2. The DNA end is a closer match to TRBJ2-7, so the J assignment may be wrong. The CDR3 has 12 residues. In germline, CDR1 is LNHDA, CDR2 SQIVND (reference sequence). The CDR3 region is CASGAGRYEQYF. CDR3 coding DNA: TGTGCCAGTGGAGCGGGACGCTACGAGCAGTACTTC.

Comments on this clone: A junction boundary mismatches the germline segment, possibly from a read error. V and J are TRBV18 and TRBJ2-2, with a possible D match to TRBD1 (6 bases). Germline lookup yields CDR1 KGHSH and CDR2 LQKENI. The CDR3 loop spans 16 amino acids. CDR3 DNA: TGTGCCAGCTCACCTCGCCCGACAGGAAACACTGGGGAGCTGTTTTTT. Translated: CASSPRPTGNTGELFF.

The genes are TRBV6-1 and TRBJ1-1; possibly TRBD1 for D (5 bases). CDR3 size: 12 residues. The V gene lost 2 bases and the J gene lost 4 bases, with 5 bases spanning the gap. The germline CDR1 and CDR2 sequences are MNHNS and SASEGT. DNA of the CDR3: TGTGCCAGCAGTGAAAGGGGCACTGAAGCTTTCTTT. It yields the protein CASSERGTEAFF.

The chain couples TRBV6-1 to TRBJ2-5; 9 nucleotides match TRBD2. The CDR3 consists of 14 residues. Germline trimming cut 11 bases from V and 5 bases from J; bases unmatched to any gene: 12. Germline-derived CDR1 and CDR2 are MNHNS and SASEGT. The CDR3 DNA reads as TGTGCCGTGGGCGGGAGGGCCGGATTGGAGACCCAGTACTTC. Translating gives CAVGGRAGLETQYF.

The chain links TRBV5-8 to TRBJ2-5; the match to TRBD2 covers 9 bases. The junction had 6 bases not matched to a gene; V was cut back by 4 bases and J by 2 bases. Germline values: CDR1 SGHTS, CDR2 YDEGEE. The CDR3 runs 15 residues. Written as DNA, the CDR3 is TGTGCCAGCAGCCACGGCCTAGCGGGGCAAGAGACCCAGTACTTC. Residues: CASSHGLAGQETQYF.

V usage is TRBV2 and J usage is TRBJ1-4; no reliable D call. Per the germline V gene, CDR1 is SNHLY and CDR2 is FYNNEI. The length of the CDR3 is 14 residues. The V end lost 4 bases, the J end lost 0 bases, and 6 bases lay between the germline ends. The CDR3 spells CASSAGTTNEKLFF. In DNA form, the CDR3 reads TGTGCCAGCAGTGCAGGCACAACTAATGAAAAACTGTTTTTT.

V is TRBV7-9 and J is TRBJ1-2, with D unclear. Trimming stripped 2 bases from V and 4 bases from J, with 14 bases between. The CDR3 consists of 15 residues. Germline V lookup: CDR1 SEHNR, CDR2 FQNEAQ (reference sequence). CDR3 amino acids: CASSLLGTASYGYTF. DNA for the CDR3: TGTGCCAGCAGCTTACTTGGTACAGCCAGCTATGGCTACACCTTC.

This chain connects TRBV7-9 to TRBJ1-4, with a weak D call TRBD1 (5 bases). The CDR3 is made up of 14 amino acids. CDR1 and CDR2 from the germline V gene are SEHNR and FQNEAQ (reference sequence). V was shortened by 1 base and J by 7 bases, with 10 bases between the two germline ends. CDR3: CASSLEQVIEKLFF. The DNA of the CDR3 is TGTGCCAGCAGCTTAGAACAGGTTATTGAAAAACTGTTTTTT.

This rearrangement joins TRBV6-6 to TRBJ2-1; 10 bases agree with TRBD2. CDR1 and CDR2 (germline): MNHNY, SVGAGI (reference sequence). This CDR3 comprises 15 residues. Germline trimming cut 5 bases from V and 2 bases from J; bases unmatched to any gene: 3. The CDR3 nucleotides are TGTGCCAGCAGTGTACTAGCGGGACCCTACAATGAGCAGTTCTTC. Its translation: CASSVLAGPYNEQFF.

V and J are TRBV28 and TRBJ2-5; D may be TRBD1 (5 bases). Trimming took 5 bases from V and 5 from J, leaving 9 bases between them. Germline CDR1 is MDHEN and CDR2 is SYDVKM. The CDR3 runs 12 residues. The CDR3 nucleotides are TGTGCCAGCAGTGACAGTCGCGAGACCCAGTACTTC. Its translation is CASSDSRETQYF.

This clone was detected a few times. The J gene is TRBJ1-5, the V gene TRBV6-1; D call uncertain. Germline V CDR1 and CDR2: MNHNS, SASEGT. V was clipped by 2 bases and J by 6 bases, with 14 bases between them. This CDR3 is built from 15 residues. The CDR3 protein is CASSESWWEGQPQHF. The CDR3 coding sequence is TGTGCCAGCAGTGAAAGCTGGTGGGAGGGTCAGCCCCAGCATTTT.

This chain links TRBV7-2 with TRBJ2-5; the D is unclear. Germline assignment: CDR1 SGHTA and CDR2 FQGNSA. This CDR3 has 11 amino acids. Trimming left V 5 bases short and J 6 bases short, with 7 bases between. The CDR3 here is CASSLYQTQYF. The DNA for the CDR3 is TGTGCCAGCAGCCTCTATCAGACCCAGTACTTC.

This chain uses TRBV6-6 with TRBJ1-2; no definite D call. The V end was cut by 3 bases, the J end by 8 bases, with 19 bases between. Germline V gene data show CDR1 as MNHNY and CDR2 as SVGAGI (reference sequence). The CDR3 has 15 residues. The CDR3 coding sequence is TGTGCCAGCAGTTATCAGTCCTCTGTCCCCGGGGGCTACACCTTC. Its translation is CASSYQSSVPGGYTF.

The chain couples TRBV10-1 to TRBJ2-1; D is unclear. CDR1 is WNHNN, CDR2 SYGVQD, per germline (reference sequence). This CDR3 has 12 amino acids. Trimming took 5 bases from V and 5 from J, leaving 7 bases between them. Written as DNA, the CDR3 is TGCGCCAGCAGTAACAGTGACAATGAGCAGTTCTTC. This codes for CASSNSDNEQFF.

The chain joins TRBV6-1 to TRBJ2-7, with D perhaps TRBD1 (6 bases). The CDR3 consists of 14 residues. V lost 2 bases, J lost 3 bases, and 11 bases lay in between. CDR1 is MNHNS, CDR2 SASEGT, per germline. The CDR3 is CASSEQGHLYEQYF. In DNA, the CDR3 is TGTGCCAGCAGTGAACAGGGACATCTCTACGAGCAGTACTTC.